The subject of this entry is one T cell receptor (beta chain). The source of the sample is a study of radiotherapy plus CTLA-4 blockade in lung cancer. The CDR3 totals 15 residues. With 4 bases removed from V and 4 bases from J, the gap between germline ends came to 16 bases. From germline, CDR1 is KGHSH and CDR2 LQKENI. Method: immunoSEQ multiplex PCR; TCRdb's copy keeps in-frame clones and lacks some. The repertoire holds some 51,000 clones, with around 79% as singletons. This clonotype was obtained from a human donor with non-small cell lung cancer who had a complete response to radiotherapy plus ipilimumab. Material: peripheral blood, obtained from a patient treated with radiotherapy plus ipilimumab. The chain is built from TRBV18 and TRBJ2-5, with a tentative D call TRBD2 (6 bases). The CDR3 coding sequence is TGTGCCAGCTCACTCGGGACTGACCGAACAGAGACCCAGTACTTC. Protein: CASSLGTDRTETQYF.